These 30 T cell receptor beta chains came from one sample sequenced in a study of early stage breast cancer tumors. Only in-frame clones appear in the TCRdb table, and some are missing; sequencing was by immunoSEQ multiplex PCR. The repertoire holds about 63,000 clones, with 60% to 85% as singletons. Sequences were obtained from blood. These TCRs come from a person aged 25 to 40 with breast cancer.

V and J are TRBV30 and TRBJ2-3; 11 bases fit TRBD2. V shed 2 bases, J shed 6 bases, and the junction held 4 bases outside the gene matches. Germline CDR1 is GTSNPN and CDR2 is SVGIG (reference sequence). CDR3 size: 14 residues. CDR3 in amino acids: CAWSYSGRADTQYF. As DNA, the CDR3 is TGTGCCTGGAGTTATAGCGGGAGGGCCGATACGCAGTATTTT. The entire variable domain, with the rest obtained from reference TRBV30 and TRBJ2-3, is as follows: SQTIHQWPATLVQPVGSPLSLECTVEGTSNPNLYWYRQAAGRGLQLLFYSVGIGQISSEVPQNLSASRPQDRQFILSSKKLLLSDSGFYLCAWSYSGRADTQYFGPGTRLTVL.

V and J are TRBV10-1 and TRBJ2-7, with TRBD2 identical over 11 bases. With V trimmed by 3 bases and J by 6 bases, 4 bases remained unmatched. Per the germline V gene, CDR1 is WNHNN and CDR2 is SYGVQD (reference sequence). CDR3 length equals 14 residues. The CDR3 DNA reads as TGCGCCAGCAGTGAAATAGCGGGGGGGACCGAGCAGTACTTC. Protein: CASSEIAGGTEQYF.

This clone was recorded only once. The V and J genes are TRBV15 and TRBJ1-2; 7 bases fit TRBD1. Losses at the gene ends were 4 bases for V and 4 bases for J; bases not matched to a gene: 24. Germline V gene lookup returns CDR1 LNHNV and CDR2 YYDKDF (reference sequence). The CDR3 has 20 residues. The CDR3 DNA reads as TGTGCCACCAGCACATTTCTAAAACCGGGACAGCCCTCAAGAACCTATGGCTACACCTTC. Amino acid sequence: CATSTFLKPGQPSRTYGYTF.

This rearrangement joins TRBV19 to TRBJ2-7, with TRBD1 matching over 9 bases. V shed 4 bases and J 2 bases; nucleotides not matched to a gene: 6. This CDR3 is built from 15 residues. The germline V gene has CDR1 LNHDA and CDR2 SQIVND (reference sequence). Written as DNA, the CDR3 is TGTGCCAGTAGTACCCCCCGGGACAGGGCCTACGAGCAGTACTTC. Its translation: CASSTPRDRAYEQYF.

As DNA, the CDR3 is TGTGCCAGCAGCTTGGCCGTTAGAACAGATACGCAGTATTTT. This translates into CASSLAVRTDTQYF. The gene calls are TRBV5-6 and TRBJ2-3; D is unclear. The germline gives CDR1 SGHDT, CDR2 YYEEEE. The CDR3 spans 14 residues. V was clipped by 0 bases and J by 3 bases, with 8 bases between them.

The rearrangement links TRBV15 to TRBJ1-4; 8 positions match TRBD1. Germline V lookup: CDR1 LNHNV, CDR2 YYDKDF (reference sequence). This CDR3 spans 16 amino acids. V shed 3 bases and J 5 bases; nucleotides not matched to a gene: 8. The CDR3 loop is CATSSRDRSHNEKLFF. DNA for the CDR3: TGTGCCACCAGCAGCCGGGACAGGTCCCACAATGAAAAACTGTTTTTT.

The chain employs TRBV7-8 and TRBJ2-1; D gene ambiguous. V lost 0 bases, J lost 4 bases, and 10 bases lay in between. This CDR3 contains 15 residues. In germline, CDR1 is SGHVS, CDR2 FQNEAQ. The CDR3 nucleotides are TGTGCCAGCAGCTTAGCGCAAGGAGCTTACAATGAGCAGTTCTTC. Its protein is CASSLAQGAYNEQFF.

This clone was seen a few times. CDR3 nucleotide sequence: TGTGCCAGCAGCAGTTATGGGGGCCATGGGGAGACCCAGTACTTC. It encodes CASSSYGGHGETQYF. The chain is built from TRBV7-9 and TRBJ2-5, with D possibly matching TRBD1 (6 bases). Deletions cut 5 bases from V and 5 bases from J, with 18 bases between. Germline CDR1 is SEHNR and CDR2 is FQNEAQ (reference sequence). This CDR3 has 15 amino acids.

In its sample, this clone was seen a few times. The same CDR3 arises from other DNA sequences in this sample as well. This rearrangement joins TRBV20-1 to TRBJ2-1; D is perhaps TRBD1 (5 bases). The CDR3 contains 10 residues. Per the germline V gene, CDR1 is DFQATT and CDR2 is SNEGSKA (reference sequence). V lost 6 bases and J lost 7, with 7 bases in between. CDR3: CSARVNEQFF. As DNA, the CDR3 is TGCAGTGCCAGGGTTAATGAGCAGTTCTTC.

This chain links TRBV12-5 with TRBJ2-7, with 8 bases matching TRBD2. There are 16 residues in the CDR3. J gave up 5 bases and V 2 bases, and 11 bases lay outside the gene matches. Germline loops: CDR1 LGHNT, CDR2 FRNRAP. The DNA for the CDR3 is TGTGCTAGTGGTTTGTGGGCGGGAGGTAGGGGTCACGAGCAGTACTTC. Translation gives CASGLWAGGRGHEQYF.

The chain uses TRBV10-3 and TRBJ2-3, with TRBD2 as a possible D gene (5 bases). Trimming pared 3 bases from V and 4 bases from J, leaving 14 bases between. Germline V CDR1 and CDR2: ENHRY, SYGVKD. This CDR3 is 15 amino acids long. In DNA form, the CDR3 reads TGTGCCATCAGTGAAGCTAGCAGCAGCTCAGATACGCAGTATTTT. This encodes CAISEASSSSDTQYF.

V usage is TRBV5-4 and J usage is TRBJ2-5; TRBD2 matches 9 bases. Trimming cost V 0 bases and J 2 bases; bases outside gene matches: 8. Looked up from germline, CDR1 is SGHNT and CDR2 is YYREEE (reference sequence). CDR3 length equals 17 residues. The CDR3 bases are TGTGCCAGCAGCTTGGAGGCTAGCGGGAACCTTCAAGAGACCCAGTACTTC. Its protein is CASSLEASGNLQETQYF.

The chain has TRBV29-1 and TRBJ1-2; D is unclear. V lost 4 bases to trimming and J lost 4 bases, with 7 bases between them. The CDR3 sequence is 11 residues long. CDR1 and CDR2 from the germline V gene are SQVTM and ANQGSEA. The CDR3: CSVVGSYGYTF. In nucleotides, the CDR3 is TGCAGCGTTGTGGGGTCCTATGGCTACACCTTC.

CDR3 in DNA: TGCAGCGTTGAAGTGGACAAGGTCGGGGACACCGATGAGCAGTTCTTC. This translates into CSVEVDKVGDTDEQFF. This rearrangement joins TRBV29-1 to TRBJ2-1, with a weak D call TRBD1 (6 bases). V gave up 1 base and J gave up 8 bases, with 21 bases separating them. Germline V gene lookup returns CDR1 SQVTM and CDR2 ANQGSEA. CDR3 size: 16 residues.

The DNA for the CDR3 is TGTGCCAGCAGCTTAGTACCCCCGACTAGCGGGAGCCCCTACAATGAGCAGTTCTTC. It yields the protein CASSLVPPTSGSPYNEQFF. The chain uses TRBV7-8 and TRBJ2-1; TRBD2 agrees at 12 bases. This CDR3 has 19 amino acids. Germline loops: CDR1 SGHVS, CDR2 FQNEAQ. V lost 1 base to trimming and J lost 2 bases; unmatched junction nucleotides: 9.

The genes are TRBV7-3 and TRBJ2-3, with 7 bases aligning to TRBD2. The CDR3 spans 15 residues. CDR1 is SGHTA and CDR2 is FQGTGA in the germline V gene. The V and J ends lost 2 bases and 1 base, in that order; junction bases with no gene match: 3. CDR3 bases: TGTGCCAGCAGCTTAGGGCTAGCGGGCACAGATACGCAGTATTTT. Translating gives CASSLGLAGTDTQYF.

This clone occurred once. The chain is built from TRBV5-4 and TRBJ2-5; 7 nucleotides line up with TRBD1. Germline V gene sequence: CDR1 SGHNT, CDR2 YYREEE (reference sequence). V lost 5 bases, J lost 5 bases, and 9 bases stayed unmatched. This CDR3 comprises 14 residues. CDR3 sequence reads: CASSTGTARETQYF. The CDR3 DNA reads TGTGCCAGCAGTACCGGGACAGCCAGGGAGACCCAGTACTTC.

The chain carries TRBV30 and TRBJ2-5; D not certain. The CDR3 loop spans 14 amino acids. Deletions cut 5 bases from V and 1 base from J, with 14 bases between. Germline assignment: CDR1 GTSNPN and CDR2 SVGIG (reference sequence). CDR3 sequence: CAWDGVPLQETQYF. In nucleotides, the CDR3 is TGTGCCTGGGACGGTGTTCCTCTCCAAGAGACCCAGTACTTC.

This clone was picked up a small number of times. The chain is built from TRBV11-2 and TRBJ1-2; D may be TRBD1 (5 bases). The V gene lost 5 bases and the J gene lost 1 base, with 11 bases spanning the gap. Germline V lookup: CDR1 SGHAT, CDR2 FQNNGV. The CDR3 consists of 14 residues. The CDR3 reads CASSRDGFNYGYTF. DNA of the CDR3: TGTGCCAGCAGCCGGGACGGCTTTAACTATGGCTACACCTTC.

The chain couples TRBV4-1 to TRBJ2-1, with 11 bases identical to TRBD2. CDR1 is MGHRA, CDR2 YSYEKL, per germline. The CDR3 is 18 amino acids. V gave up 0 bases and J gave up 2 bases; unmatched junction bases: 6. The CDR3 loop is CASSQDPPTSGTYNEQFF. The DNA for the CDR3 is TGCGCCAGCAGCCAAGACCCCCCGACTAGCGGGACCTACAATGAGCAGTTCTTC.

This clone has just one count. The chain employs TRBV11-2 and TRBJ2-7; the match to TRBD1 covers 8 bases. The CDR3 length is 15 residues. The trim removed 1 base at V and 2 bases at J, leaving 4 bases unmatched. CDR1 and CDR2 from the germline V gene are SGHAT and FQNNGV. This chain's CDR3 is CASSLAGQGAYEQYF. DNA of the CDR3: TGTGCCAGCAGCTTAGCCGGACAGGGTGCCTACGAGCAGTACTTC. Combining the CDR3 with reference TRBV11-2 and TRBJ2-7 gives the whole variable domain EAGVAQSPRYKIIEKRQSVAFWCNPISGHATLYWYQQILGQGPKLLIQFQNNGVVDDSQLPKDRFSAERLKGVDSTLKIQPAKLEDSAVYLCASSLAGQGAYEQYFGPGTRLTVT.

The genes are TRBV18 and TRBJ2-3; 7 nucleotides match TRBD1. Germline CDR1 KGHSH, CDR2 LQKENI. V lost 3 bases and J lost 6; bases outside the gene matches: 12. This CDR3 is 16 amino acids long. The CDR3 reads CASSPSLGGELDTQYF. CDR3 sequence (DNA): TGTGCCAGCTCACCTTCGTTAGGGGGCGAGTTGGATACGCAGTATTTT. Together with reference TRBV18 and TRBJ2-3, the CDR3 gives the full variable domain: NAGVMQNPRHLVRRRGQEARLRCSPMKGHSHVYWYRQLPEEGLKFMVYLQKENIIDESGMPKERFSAEFPKEGPSILRIQQVVRGDSAAYFCASSPSLGGELDTQYFGPGTRLTVL.

The chain employs TRBV2 and TRBJ2-5; the D gene is possibly TRBD1 (6 bases). CDR1 and CDR2 from the germline V gene are SNHLY and FYNNEI. This CDR3 is built from 16 residues. V was clipped by 4 bases and J by 2 bases, with 17 bases between them. Here the CDR3 DNA reads TGTGCCAGCAGTGTAGGGGCAGAAAGGGGGCAAGAGACCCAGTACTTC. This codes for CASSVGAERGQETQYF. Full variable domain (outside the CDR3, taken from reference TRBV2 and TRBJ2-5): EPEVTQTPSHQVTQMGQEVILRCVPISNHLYFYWYRQILGQKVEFLVSFYNNEISEKSEIFDDQFSVERPDGSNFTLKIRSTKLEDSAMYFCASSVGAERGQETQYFGPGTRLLVL.

The genes are TRBV5-1 and TRBJ1-2; 10 positions match TRBD1. Germline CDR1 and CDR2: SGHRS and YFSETQ. Unmatched junction bases numbered 17, after V lost 4 bases and J lost 5 bases. CDR3 size: 18 residues. CDR3 sequence reads: CASSPNRDRGTRGYGYTF. The CDR3 nucleotides read TGCGCCAGCAGCCCAAACCGGGACAGGGGAACCCGTGGATATGGCTACACCTTC.

V usage is TRBV4-1 and J usage is TRBJ1-2; D is unclear. Germline V gene lookup returns CDR1 MGHRA and CDR2 YSYEKL. This CDR3 has 15 residues. V lost 0 bases and J lost 7, with 15 bases in between. The CDR3 nucleotides read TGCGCCAGCAGCCAAGATCAGGCACCCTTTGCTGGCTACACCTTC. Protein sequence: CASSQDQAPFAGYTF.

This chain uses TRBV6-6 with TRBJ2-2, with 7 bases lining up with TRBD2. Looked up from germline, CDR1 is MNHNY and CDR2 is SVGAGI (reference sequence). Trimming removed 1 base from V and 3 bases from J; junction bases left unmatched: 2. The CDR3 spans 15 residues. The CDR3 DNA follows: TGTGCCAGCAGTTACTTCGCGGGAGACACCGGGGAGCTGTTTTTT. The encoded protein is CASSYFAGDTGELFF.

J is TRBJ2-2 and V is TRBV18; the D is unclear. Germline CDR1 reads KGHSH; CDR2 reads LQKENI. The CDR3 has 14 amino acids. V was trimmed by 2 bases and J by 3 bases, leaving 7 bases between them. CDR3 DNA: TGTGCCAGCTCACCAGGCATGGACACCGGGGAGCTGTTTTTT. Its protein is CASSPGMDTGELFF.

This clone was recorded a few times. CDR3 DNA: TGTGCCAGCAGCAGTGGGGACGGTGAAGCTTTCTTT. This gives the protein CASSSGDGEAFF. The chain carries TRBV27 and TRBJ1-1; perhaps TRBD1 as D (5 bases). Germline V gene sequence: CDR1 MNHEY, CDR2 SMNVEV (reference sequence). Trimming took 6 bases from V and 7 from J, leaving 12 bases between them. The CDR3 contains 12 residues.

The V and J genes are TRBV4-2 and TRBJ2-2; 7 bases are shared with TRBD2. From germline, CDR1 is LGHNA and CDR2 YNFKEQ. V lost 1 base to trimming and J lost 5 bases; unmatched junction nucleotides: 4. There are 15 residues in the CDR3. The CDR3 protein is CASSQGGGETGELFF. The CDR3 DNA reads TGTGCCAGCAGCCAAGGCGGGGGAGAAACCGGGGAGCTGTTTTTT.

The V gene is TRBV5-1, the J gene TRBJ2-5; D assignment may be TRBD1 or TRBD2 (5 bases each). The germline gives CDR1 SGHRS, CDR2 YFSETQ. The CDR3 contains 15 residues. V dropped 0 bases and J dropped 6 bases, with 15 bases sitting between them. The CDR3, as DNA: TGCGCCAGCAGCTTGGAACGGGACCCCATGCAGACCCAGTACTTC. This encodes CASSLERDPMQTQYF.